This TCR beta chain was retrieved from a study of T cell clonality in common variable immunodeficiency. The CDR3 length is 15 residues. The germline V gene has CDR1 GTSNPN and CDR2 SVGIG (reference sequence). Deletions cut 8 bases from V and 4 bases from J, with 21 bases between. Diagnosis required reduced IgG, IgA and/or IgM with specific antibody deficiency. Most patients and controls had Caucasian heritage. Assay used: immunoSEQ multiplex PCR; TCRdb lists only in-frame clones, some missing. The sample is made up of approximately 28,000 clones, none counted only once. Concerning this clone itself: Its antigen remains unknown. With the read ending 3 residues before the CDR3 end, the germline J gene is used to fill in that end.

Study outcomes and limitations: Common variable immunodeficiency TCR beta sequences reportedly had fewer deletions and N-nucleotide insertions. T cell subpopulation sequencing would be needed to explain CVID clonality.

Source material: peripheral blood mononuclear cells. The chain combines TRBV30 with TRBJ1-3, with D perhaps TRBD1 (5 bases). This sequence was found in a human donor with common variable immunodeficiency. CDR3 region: CALDGTPARGNTIYF. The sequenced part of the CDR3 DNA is TGTGCCCTAGACGGGACTCCAGCTCGGGGAAACACC.